The sequence of this TCR beta chain was determined in a study of blood T cell repertoires in COVID-19 (dated by TCRdb to the early 2020s). Concerning the study at large: The collaborator samples originated in the United States, Italy and Spain and spanned the acute and convalescent phases of COVID-19. The material from the prospective study consisted of cDNA or gDNA derived from T cells, B-cell-depleted T cells, or PBMCs. Deeply sampled blood TCRbeta repertoires from subjects exposed to, actively infected with, or recovered from COVID-19 were included in the dataset. A freely available public database, intended as a resource for researchers studying the immune response to SARS-CoV-2, is where the repertoires were released. Samples came from the ongoing ImmuneRACE study (first 160 participants) plus 1,254 subjects from 6 global collaborators. Nearly every sample came with metadata listing a de-identified subject ID, COVID-19 status, age in years and sex. Where HLA class I and class II types were available, the types were taken from metadata supplied by the sample provider, not from assay-based typing.

Participants in the prospective study were aged roughly 18 to 100 years, lived in about two dozen United States geographic areas, and enrolled through a virtual design. Cohort assignment in the prospective study relied on participant-reported clinical history from a screening survey and a study questionnaire. In the prospective study, whole blood, serum and a nasopharyngeal or oropharyngeal swab were collected from each participant by mobile phlebotomists. Participants in the prospective study had the option to provide additional blood draws and questionnaires over a 2-month period. Before DNA extraction, prospective study blood samples were shipped either frozen or at room temperature. There are 16 amino acids in the CDR3, from cysteine to phenylalanine inclusive. The CDR3 DNA has 48 bases and is translated from base 1. Germline trimming amounts to 0 bases on V and 4 bases on J, with 9 as the count of junction bases outside the gene matches. From the germline V gene, CDR1 is SGHRS and CDR2 is YFSETQ.

Turning to this clone: Which antigen it targets is not known. The sample holds no much larger clone one base away, and base qualities are not on file.

The paper as a whole reports these results and caveats: How much clinical and demographic metadata was included differed by source and by participant, and the metadata was provided uncurated.

The immunoSEQ Assay, a bias-controlled multiplex PCR, was used to amplify TCRbeta CDR3 regions from genomic DNA. Concerning the study's data processing: Within the assay, amplification of reference gene primers was used to estimate how many nucleated cells each sample contained. To quantify the absolute abundance of each unique TCRbeta CDR3 rearrangement, sequence reads were collapsed and filtered. For each sample, productive Simpson clonality was calculated by taking the square root of Simpson's diversity index across productive rearrangements. As stored in TCRdb, this immuneACCESS dataset retains in-frame rearrangements with V and J assigned. A fraction of the clones does not appear; measured against another copy, unresolved V genes explain less than half of the discrepancy, and the remainder lacks a known reason. The D gene and trimming were derived from the DNA, and the V and J assignments and clone size from that table. This sample is represented by under 300,000 clones; 87% of them were singletons. The ten biggest clones cover nearly 6.5% of the sample.

The chain is assembled from TRBV5-1 and TRBJ1-2; 7 bases in between match TRBD1. The specimen was PBMCs or T cells enriched from blood (not recorded which). The source is a woman aged 25 to 45 with acute COVID-19. The CDR3 region has the sequence CASSLGGDSFFYGYTF. The DNA sequence is TGCGCCAGCAGCTTGGGCGGGGACAGCTTCTTCTATGGCTACACCTTC.